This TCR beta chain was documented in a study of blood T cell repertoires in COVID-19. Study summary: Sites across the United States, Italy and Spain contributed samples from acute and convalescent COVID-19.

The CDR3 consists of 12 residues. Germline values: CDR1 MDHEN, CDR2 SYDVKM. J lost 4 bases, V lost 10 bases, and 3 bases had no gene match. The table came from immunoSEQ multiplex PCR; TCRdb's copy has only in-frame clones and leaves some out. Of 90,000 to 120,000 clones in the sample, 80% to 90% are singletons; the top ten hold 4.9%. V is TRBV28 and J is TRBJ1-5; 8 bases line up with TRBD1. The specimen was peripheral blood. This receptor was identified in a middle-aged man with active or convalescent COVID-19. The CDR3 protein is CATHRGNQPQHF. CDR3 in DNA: TGTGCCACCCACAGGGGGAATCAGCCCCAGCATTTT.